The 13 T cell receptor beta chains below were found in one sample sequenced in a study of pediatric ulcerative colitis. Rectal tissue came from one to two pinch biopsies taken at colonoscopy. Profiled with immunoSEQ multiplex PCR; TCRdb holds only in-frame clones, not every one. The repertoire includes 23,000 or so clones, 71% of them detected once, and roughly 15% sits in the top ten. The sequenced sample was gut tissue. Every receptor here comes from a boy between 10 and 17 years old with severe ulcerative colitis.

This clone is categorized as medium-sized. The V and J genes are TRBV5-1 and TRBJ1-2, with TRBD1 matching over 8 bases. The ends lost 3 bases at V and 4 bases at J; junction bases unmatched: 8. The CDR3 is made up of 15 amino acids. Looked up from germline, CDR1 is SGHRS and CDR2 is YFSETQ. This CDR3 is CASSSGGREGYGYTF. CDR3 bases: TGCGCCAGCAGCTCAGGGGGCAGGGAAGGCTATGGCTACACCTTC.

In this sample, this clone turned up a few times. The chain couples TRBV4-2 to TRBJ2-7; D is perhaps TRBD2 (5 bases). This CDR3 has 16 residues. Trimming removed 1 base at V and 1 base at J, with 14 bases between. CDR1 LGHNA and CDR2 YNFKEQ come from the germline V gene. The chain's CDR3 is CASSQGLGGHSYEQYF. The CDR3 DNA sequence: TGTGCCAGCAGCCAAGGCCTGGGCGGGCATTCCTACGAGCAGTACTTC.

Remarks on this clone: This sample also contains other DNA sequences that code for the same CDR3. The chain carries TRBV2 and TRBJ2-1, with 9 bases lining up with TRBD2. CDR3 length: 16 residues. Germline CDR1 and CDR2: SNHLY and FYNNEI. Trimming took 3 bases from V and 4 from J; bases not matched to a gene: 7. The CDR3 spells CASSEFAGGRYNEQFF. The CDR3 nucleotides read TGTGCCAGCAGTGAGTTTGCGGGGGGGAGATACAATGAGCAGTTCTTC.

This clone was seen a handful of times. This chain uses TRBV11-2 with TRBJ1-1; 10 nucleotides match TRBD1. The germline gives CDR1 SGHAT, CDR2 FQNNGV. The CDR3 covers 14 residues. V was pared by 10 bases and J by 1 base, with 6 bases of the junction left unmatched. CDR3 in DNA: TGTGCCATCAGACAGGGGGCGGAGAACACTGAAGCTTTCTTT. As protein: CAIRQGAENTEAFF. The full variable domain, its missing parts supplied by reference TRBV11-2 and TRBJ1-1, is EAGVAQSPRYKIIEKRQSVAFWCNPISGHATLYWYQQILGQGPKLLIQFQNNGVVDDSQLPKDRFSAERLKGVDSTLKIQPAKLEDSAVYLCAIRQGAENTEAFFGQGTRLTVV.

The V gene is TRBV6-1, the J gene TRBJ1-4, with D tentatively TRBD1 (5 bases). The germline gives CDR1 MNHNS, CDR2 SASEGT. The CDR3 has 14 residues. Trimming took 8 bases from V and 7 from J, leaving 17 bases between them. CDR3 region: CASRGPGRVEKLFF. CDR3 in DNA: TGTGCCAGCCGAGGTCCGGGGCGGGTTGAAAAACTGTTTTTT.

This sequence joins TRBV7-9 and TRBJ2-3; 8 bases map to TRBD2. There are 15 residues in the CDR3. Germline CDR1 is SEHNR and CDR2 is FQNEAQ (reference sequence). The ends lost 1 base at V and 6 bases at J; junction bases unmatched: 6. The CDR3 reads CASSLVSGGGDTQYF. For the CDR3, the DNA is TGTGCCAGCAGCTTAGTCAGCGGGGGTGGGGATACGCAGTATTTT.

The chain couples TRBV2 to TRBJ1-5; 8 bases fit TRBD1. Losses at the gene ends were 4 bases for V and 1 base for J; bases not matched to a gene: 9. Germline CDR1 SNHLY, CDR2 FYNNEI. The CDR3 consists of 17 residues. The chain's CDR3 is CASSAPLGTGSNQPQHF. CDR3 DNA: TGTGCCAGCAGTGCACCCTTAGGGACAGGAAGCAATCAGCCCCAGCATTTT.

The chain uses TRBV5-6 and TRBJ1-2, with 10 bases identical to TRBD1. This CDR3 is built from 16 residues. J was trimmed by 2 bases and V by 2 bases; bases with no gene match: 6. Germline CDR1 and CDR2: SGHDT and YYEEEE. CDR3 nucleotides: TGTGCCAGCAGCTTACGAGGGACAGGGGTGAACTATGGCTACACCTTC. It yields the protein CASSLRGTGVNYGYTF.

This clone was seen a few times. CDR3 region: CASMRYTEAFF. CDR3 DNA: TGTGCCAGCATGCGTTACACTGAAGCTTTCTTT. The chain carries TRBV6-1 and TRBJ1-1; D is undetermined. The CDR3 extends over 11 amino acids. Between the trimmed V and J ends, which lost 7 bases and 3 bases, there was a span of 6 bases. Germline CDR1 is MNHNS and CDR2 is SASEGT.

This chain uses TRBV4-3 with TRBJ1-4, with 8 positions matching TRBD1. The germline V gene encodes CDR1 LGHNA and CDR2 YSLEER. The ends lost 2 bases at V and 11 bases at J; junction bases unmatched: 7. There are 14 residues in the CDR3. The DNA for the CDR3 is TGCGCCAGCAGCCAAACAAGGACAGGGCGGAAACTGTTTTTT. Amino acids: CASSQTRTGRKLFF.

The CDR3 nucleotides read TGCAGCGCCGTTACAGGGGCCGGGGAGCTGTTTTTT. Protein sequence: CSAVTGAGELFF. The chain recombines TRBV29-1 with TRBJ2-2; 7 nucleotides line up with TRBD1. CDR1 is SQVTM, CDR2 ANQGSEA, per germline. The CDR3 covers 12 residues. V lost 7 bases to trimming and J lost 6 bases; unmatched junction nucleotides: 5.

V gene TRBV6-5 combines with J gene TRBJ2-6; 7 bases match TRBD1. The CDR3 runs 16 residues. V lost 4 bases, J lost 2 bases, and 5 bases stayed unmatched. Germline CDR1 MNHEY, CDR2 SVGAGI. CDR3 nucleotide sequence: TGTGCCAGCAGTTCTCCTCAGGGGGCTGGGGCCAACGTCCTGACTTTC. It is translated as CASSSPQGAGANVLTF.

This clone is medium-sized by share. The V and J genes are TRBV25-1 and TRBJ2-7; D might be TRBD2 (5 bases). The germline V gene encodes CDR1 MGHDK and CDR2 SYGVNS. The CDR3 loop spans 13 amino acids. Trimming removed 4 bases at V and 1 base at J, with 8 bases between. CDR3 coding DNA: TGTGCCAGCAGTGCACTAGAATCCTACGAGCAGTACTTC. The encoded protein is CASSALESYEQYF.